This TCR beta chain was captured in a study of blood T cell repertoires in COVID-19. Study summary: Acute and convalescent COVID-19 samples came from the United States, Italy and Spain. T cells, B-cell-depleted T cells, or PBMCs supplied cDNA or gDNA.

With 0 bases removed from V and 5 bases from J, the gap between germline ends came to 3 bases. CDR1 SGHTS and CDR2 YDEGEE come from the germline V gene. The CDR3 is 11 amino acids. Original processing notes: The authors estimated nucleated cell counts from reference gene primer amplification. Method: immunoSEQ multiplex PCR; TCRdb's copy keeps in-frame clones and lacks some. The V and J calls and clone size are taken from that table; D and trimming were inferred from the DNA. The sample holds approximately 160,000 clones; about 88% are singletons and the top ten take around 17%. The V gene is TRBV5-8, the J gene TRBJ2-7; D ambiguous. Sequences were obtained from peripheral blood. The source is a man aged 55 to 70 with active or convalescent COVID-19. CDR3 region: CASSLADEQYF. As DNA, the CDR3 is TGTGCCAGCAGCTTGGCGGACGAGCAGTACTTC. Full variable domain (remainder filled in from reference TRBV5-8 and TRBJ2-7): EAGVTQSPTHLIKTRGQQATLRCSPISGHTSVYWYQQALGLGLQFLLWYDEGEERNRGNFPPRFSGRQFPNYSSELNVNALELEDSALYLCASSLADEQYFGPGTRLTVT.